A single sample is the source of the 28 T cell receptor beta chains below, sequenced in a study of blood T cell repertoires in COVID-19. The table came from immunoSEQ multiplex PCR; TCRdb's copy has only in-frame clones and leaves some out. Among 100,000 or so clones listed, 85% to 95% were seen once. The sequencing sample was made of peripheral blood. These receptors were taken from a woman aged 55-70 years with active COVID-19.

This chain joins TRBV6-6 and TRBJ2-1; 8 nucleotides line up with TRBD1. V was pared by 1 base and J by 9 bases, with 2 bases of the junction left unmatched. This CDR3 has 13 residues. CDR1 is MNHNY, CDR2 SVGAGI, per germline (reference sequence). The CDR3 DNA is TGTGCCAGCAGTTACTTAACAGGGGGTGAGCAGTTCTTC. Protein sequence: CASSYLTGGEQFF.

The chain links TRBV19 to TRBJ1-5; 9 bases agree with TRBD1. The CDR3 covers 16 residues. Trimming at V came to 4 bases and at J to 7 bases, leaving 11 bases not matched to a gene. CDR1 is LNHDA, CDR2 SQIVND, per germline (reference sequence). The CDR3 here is CASSTSGQGLGQPQHF. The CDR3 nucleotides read TGTGCCAGTAGTACATCTGGACAGGGGCTAGGACAGCCCCAGCATTTT.

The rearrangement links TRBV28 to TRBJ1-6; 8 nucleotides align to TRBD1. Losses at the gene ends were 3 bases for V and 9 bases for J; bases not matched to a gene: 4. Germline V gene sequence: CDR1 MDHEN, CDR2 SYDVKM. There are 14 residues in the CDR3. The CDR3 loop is CASSFGQGSSPLHF. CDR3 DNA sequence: TGTGCCAGCAGTTTCGGACAGGGAAGTTCACCCCTCCACTTT.

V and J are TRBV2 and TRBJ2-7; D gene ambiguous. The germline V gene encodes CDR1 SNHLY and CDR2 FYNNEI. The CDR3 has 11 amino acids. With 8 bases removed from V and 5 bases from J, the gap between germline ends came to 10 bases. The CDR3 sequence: CASGIRDEQYF. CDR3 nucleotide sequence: TGTGCCAGCGGAATCCGGGACGAGCAGTACTTC.

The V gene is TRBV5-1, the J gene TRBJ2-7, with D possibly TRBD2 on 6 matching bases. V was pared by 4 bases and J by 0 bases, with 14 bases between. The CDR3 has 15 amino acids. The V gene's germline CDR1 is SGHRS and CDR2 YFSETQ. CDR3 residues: CASSLRDFSSYEQYF. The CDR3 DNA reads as TGCGCCAGCAGCCTCCGGGACTTCAGCTCCTACGAGCAGTACTTC.

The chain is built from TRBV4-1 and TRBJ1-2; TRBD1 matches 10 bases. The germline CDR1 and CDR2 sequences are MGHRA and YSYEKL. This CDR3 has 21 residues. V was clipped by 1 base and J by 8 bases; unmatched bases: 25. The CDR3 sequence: CASSQATSDRGRLGPVWGYTF. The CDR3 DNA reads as TGCGCCAGCAGCCAAGCAACCTCCGACAGGGGGCGACTAGGGCCAGTCTGGGGCTACACCTTC.

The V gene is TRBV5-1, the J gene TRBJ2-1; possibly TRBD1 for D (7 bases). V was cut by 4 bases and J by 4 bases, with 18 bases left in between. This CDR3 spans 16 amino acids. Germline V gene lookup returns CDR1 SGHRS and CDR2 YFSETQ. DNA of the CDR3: TGCGCCAGCAGCCGCGGAGGGGGACAGAATTACAATGAGCAGTTCTTC. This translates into CASSRGGGQNYNEQFF.

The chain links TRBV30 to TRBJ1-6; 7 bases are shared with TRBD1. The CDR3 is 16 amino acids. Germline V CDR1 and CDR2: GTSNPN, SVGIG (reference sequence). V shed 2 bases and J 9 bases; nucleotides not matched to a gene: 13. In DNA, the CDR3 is TGTGCCTGGAGTACCCTCCGGACAGGTGGCACTTCACCCCTCCACTTT. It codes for CAWSTLRTGGTSPLHF. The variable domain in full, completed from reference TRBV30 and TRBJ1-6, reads SQTIHQWPATLVQPVGSPLSLECTVEGTSNPNLYWYRQAAGRGLQLLFYSVGIGQISSEVPQNLSASRPQDRQFILSSKKLLLSDSGFYLCAWSTLRTGGTSPLHFGNGTRLTVT.

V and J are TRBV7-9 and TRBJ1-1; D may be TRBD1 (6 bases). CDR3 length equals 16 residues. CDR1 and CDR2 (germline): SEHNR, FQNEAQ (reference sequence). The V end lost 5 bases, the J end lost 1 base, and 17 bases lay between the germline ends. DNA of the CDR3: TGTGCCAGCAGCCCACAGCAGGGGCTGACGAACACTGAAGCTTTCTTT. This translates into CASSPQQGLTNTEAFF.

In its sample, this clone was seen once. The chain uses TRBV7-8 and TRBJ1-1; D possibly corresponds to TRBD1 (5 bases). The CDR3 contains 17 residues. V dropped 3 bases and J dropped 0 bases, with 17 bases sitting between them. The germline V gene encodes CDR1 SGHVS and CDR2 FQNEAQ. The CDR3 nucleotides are TGTGCCAGCAGCTTGGGTTTGGCAGGGCAAATGAACACTGAAGCTTTCTTT. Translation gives CASSLGLAGQMNTEAFF.

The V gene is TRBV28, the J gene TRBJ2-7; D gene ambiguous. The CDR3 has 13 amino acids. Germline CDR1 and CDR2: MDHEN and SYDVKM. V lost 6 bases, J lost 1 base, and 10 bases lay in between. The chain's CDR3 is CASSIGSSYEQYF. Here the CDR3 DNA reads TGTGCCAGCAGCATCGGGTCATCCTACGAGCAGTACTTC.

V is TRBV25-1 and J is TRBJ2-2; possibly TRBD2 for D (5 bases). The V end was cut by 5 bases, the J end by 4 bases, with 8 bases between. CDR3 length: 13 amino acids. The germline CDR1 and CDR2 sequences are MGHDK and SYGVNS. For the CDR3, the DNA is TGTGCCAGCAGTCGGGGAGTCACCGGGGAGCTGTTTTTT. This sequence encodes CASSRGVTGELFF.

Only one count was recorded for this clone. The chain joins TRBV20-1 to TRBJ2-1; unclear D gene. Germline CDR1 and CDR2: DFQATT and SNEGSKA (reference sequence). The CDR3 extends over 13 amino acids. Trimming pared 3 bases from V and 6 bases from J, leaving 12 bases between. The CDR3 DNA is TGCAGTGCTAGTTCCGGAGCCTCCAATGAGCAGTTCTTC. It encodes CSASSGASNEQFF.

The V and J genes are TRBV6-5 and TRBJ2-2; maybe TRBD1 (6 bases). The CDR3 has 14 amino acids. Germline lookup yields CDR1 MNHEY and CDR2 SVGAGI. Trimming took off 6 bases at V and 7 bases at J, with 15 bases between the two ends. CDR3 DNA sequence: TGTGCCAGCAGAAATACAGGGTCCAACGGGGAGCTGTTTTTT. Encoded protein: CASRNTGSNGELFF.

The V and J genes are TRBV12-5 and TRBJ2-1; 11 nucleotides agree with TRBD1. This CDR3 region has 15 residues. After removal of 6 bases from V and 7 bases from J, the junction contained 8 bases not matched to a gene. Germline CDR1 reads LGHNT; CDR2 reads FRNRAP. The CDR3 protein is CASGRTGGAGNEQFF. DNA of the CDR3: TGTGCTAGTGGCAGGACAGGGGGCGCGGGGAATGAGCAGTTCTTC.

CDR3 coding DNA: TGTGCCAGCTACGACAGGATTAACTATGGCTACACCTTC. As protein: CASYDRINYGYTF. The V and J genes are TRBV6-6 and TRBJ1-2, with D possibly TRBD1 on 6 matching bases. Germline CDR1 is MNHNY and CDR2 is SVGAGI (reference sequence). Trimming cost V 8 bases and J 1 base, with 11 bases left between them. The CDR3 is 13 residues long.

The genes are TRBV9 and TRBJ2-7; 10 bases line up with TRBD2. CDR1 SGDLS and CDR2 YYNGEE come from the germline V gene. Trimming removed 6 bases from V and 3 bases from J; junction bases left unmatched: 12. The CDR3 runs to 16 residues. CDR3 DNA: TGTGCCAGCACCCCAAATAGCGGGGGGCCAGTCTACGAGCAGTACTTC. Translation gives CASTPNSGGPVYEQYF.

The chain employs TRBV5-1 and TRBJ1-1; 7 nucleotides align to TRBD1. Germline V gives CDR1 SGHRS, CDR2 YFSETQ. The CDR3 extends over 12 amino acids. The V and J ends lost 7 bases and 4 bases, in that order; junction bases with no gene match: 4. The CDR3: CASGAGGTEAFF. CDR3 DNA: TGCGCCAGCGGGGCAGGGGGCACTGAAGCTTTCTTT. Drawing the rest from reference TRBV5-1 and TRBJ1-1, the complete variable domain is KAGVTQTPRYLIKTRGQQVTLSCSPISGHRSVSWYQQTPGQGLQFLFEYFSETQRNKGNFPGRFSGRQFSNSRSEMNVSTLELGDSALYLCASGAGGTEAFFGQGTRLTVV.

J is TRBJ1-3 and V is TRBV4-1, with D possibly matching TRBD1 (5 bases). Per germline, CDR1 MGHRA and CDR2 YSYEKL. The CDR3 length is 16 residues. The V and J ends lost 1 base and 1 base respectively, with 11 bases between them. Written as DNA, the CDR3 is TGCGCCAGCAGCCAAGGAGCAGGGCGGTCTGGAAACACCATATATTTT. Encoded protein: CASSQGAGRSGNTIYF.

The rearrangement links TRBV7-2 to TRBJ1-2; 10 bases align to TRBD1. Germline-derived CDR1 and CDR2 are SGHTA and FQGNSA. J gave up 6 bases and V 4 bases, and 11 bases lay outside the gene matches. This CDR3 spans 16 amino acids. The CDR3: CASSSTDRGRAHGYTF. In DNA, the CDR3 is TGTGCCAGCAGCTCGACAGACAGGGGGCGGGCCCATGGCTACACCTTC.

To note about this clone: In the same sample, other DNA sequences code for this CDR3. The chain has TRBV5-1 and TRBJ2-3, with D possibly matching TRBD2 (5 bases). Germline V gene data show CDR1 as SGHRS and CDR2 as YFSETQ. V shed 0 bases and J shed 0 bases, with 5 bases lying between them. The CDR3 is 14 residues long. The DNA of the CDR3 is TGCGCCAGCAGCTTGGGGGAGAGCACAGATACGCAGTATTTT. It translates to CASSLGESTDTQYF.

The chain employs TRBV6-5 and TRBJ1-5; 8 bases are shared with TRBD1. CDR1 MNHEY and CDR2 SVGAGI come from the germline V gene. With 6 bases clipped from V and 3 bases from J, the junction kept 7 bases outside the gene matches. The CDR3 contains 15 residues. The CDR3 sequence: CASRPQGGLNQPQHF. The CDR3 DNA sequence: TGTGCCAGCAGACCACAGGGGGGTCTCAATCAGCCCCAGCATTTT.

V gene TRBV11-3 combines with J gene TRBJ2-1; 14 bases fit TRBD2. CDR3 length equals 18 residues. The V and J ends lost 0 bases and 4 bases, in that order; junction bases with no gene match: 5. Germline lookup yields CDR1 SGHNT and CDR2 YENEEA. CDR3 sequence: CASSLDRTSGRKYNEQFF. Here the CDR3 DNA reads TGTGCCAGCAGCTTAGATAGGACTAGCGGGAGGAAGTACAATGAGCAGTTCTTC.

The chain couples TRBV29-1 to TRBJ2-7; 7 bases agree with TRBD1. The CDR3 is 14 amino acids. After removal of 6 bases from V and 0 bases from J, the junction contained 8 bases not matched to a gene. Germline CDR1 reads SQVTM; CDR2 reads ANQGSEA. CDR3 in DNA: TGCAGCGTACTGGACAGGAGCCTCTCCTACGAGCAGTACTTC. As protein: CSVLDRSLSYEQYF.

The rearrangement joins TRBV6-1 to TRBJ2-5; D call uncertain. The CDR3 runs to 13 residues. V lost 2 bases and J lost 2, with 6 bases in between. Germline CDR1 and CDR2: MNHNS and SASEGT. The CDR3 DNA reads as TGTGCCAGCAGTGAACTGCAGCAAGAGACCCAGTACTTC. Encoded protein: CASSELQQETQYF.

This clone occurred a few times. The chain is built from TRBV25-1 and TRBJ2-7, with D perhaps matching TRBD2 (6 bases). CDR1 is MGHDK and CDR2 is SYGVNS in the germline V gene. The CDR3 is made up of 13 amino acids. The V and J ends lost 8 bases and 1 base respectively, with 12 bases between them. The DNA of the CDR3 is TGTGCCAGCTCCTTTGGGGGGTCCTACGAGCAGTACTTC. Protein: CASSFGGSYEQYF.

The DNA of the CDR3 is TGTGCCAGCAGCTTAGTAAGGGGCCGTGAAGCTTTCTTT. Translating it yields CASSLVRGREAFF. The V and J genes are TRBV11-2 and TRBJ1-1, with D possibly being TRBD1 (5 bases). The ends were cut back, 1 base at V and 7 bases at J, with 10 bases in the middle. Germline V gene lookup returns CDR1 SGHAT and CDR2 FQNNGV. CDR3 length equals 13 residues. The whole variable domain, filled in from reference TRBV11-2 and TRBJ1-1, reads EAGVAQSPRYKIIEKRQSVAFWCNPISGHATLYWYQQILGQGPKLLIQFQNNGVVDDSQLPKDRFSAERLKGVDSTLKIQPAKLEDSAVYLCASSLVRGREAFFGQGTRLTVV.

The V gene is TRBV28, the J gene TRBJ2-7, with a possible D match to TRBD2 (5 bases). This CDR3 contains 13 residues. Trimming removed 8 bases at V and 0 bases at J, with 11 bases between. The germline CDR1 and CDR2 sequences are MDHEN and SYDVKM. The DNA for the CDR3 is TGTGCCAGCGCCCCGGGGTTCTCCTACGAGCAGTACTTC. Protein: CASAPGFSYEQYF.